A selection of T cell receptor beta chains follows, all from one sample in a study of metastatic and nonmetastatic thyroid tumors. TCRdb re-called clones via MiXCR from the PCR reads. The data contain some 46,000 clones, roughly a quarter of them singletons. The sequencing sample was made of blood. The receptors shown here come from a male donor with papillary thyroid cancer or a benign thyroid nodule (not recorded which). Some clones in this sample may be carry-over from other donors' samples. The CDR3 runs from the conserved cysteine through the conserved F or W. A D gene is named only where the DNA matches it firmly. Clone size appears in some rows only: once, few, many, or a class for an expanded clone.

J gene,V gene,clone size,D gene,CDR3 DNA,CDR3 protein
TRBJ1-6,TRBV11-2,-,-,TGTGTCAGCAGCTTTTCAAGGGGAGGGAACTCACCCCTCCACTTT,CVSSFSRGGNSPLHF
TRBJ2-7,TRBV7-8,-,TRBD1,TGTGCCAGCAACCCTATGGGGACAGGAAACTACGAGCAGTACTTC,CASNPMGTGNYEQYF
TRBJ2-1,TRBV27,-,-,TGTGCCAGCAGGGAGTGGGGGACCACCCTTCAGAACAATGAGCAGTTCTTC,CASREWGTTLQNNEQFF
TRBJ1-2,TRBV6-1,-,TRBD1,TGTGCCAGCAGGAGGGACAGGTGGGGCTACACCTTC,CASRRDRWGYTF
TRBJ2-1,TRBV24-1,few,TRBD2,TGTGCCACCAGTGATTTGGGGACTAGCGGGGCGGGTGAGCAGTTCTTC,CATSDLGTSGAGEQFF
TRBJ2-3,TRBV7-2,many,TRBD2,TGTGCCAGCAGCGGAACCCGGACTAGCGGGAGGGAGGCGGATACGCAGTATTTT,CASSGTRTSGREADTQYF
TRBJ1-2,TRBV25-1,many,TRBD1,TGTGCCAGCAGTACAGGGGGCTATGGCTACACCTTC,CASSTGGYGYTF
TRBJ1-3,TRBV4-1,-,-,TGCGCCAGCAGCCAGACGCAAGGAAACACCATATATTTT,CASSQTQGNTIYF
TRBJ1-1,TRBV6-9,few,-,TGTGCCAGCAGTTCTCGTCCTGGTGAAGCTTTCTTT,CASSSRPGEAFF
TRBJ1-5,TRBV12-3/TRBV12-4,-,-,TGTGCCAGCAGTTACAATCGGCAGCCCCAGCATTTT,CASSYNRQPQHF
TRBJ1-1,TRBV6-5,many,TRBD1,TGTGCCAGCAGTTACACAGGGGGGGCTGAAGCTTTCTTT,CASSYTGGAEAFF
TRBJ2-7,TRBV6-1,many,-,TGTGCCAGCAGCTTGACAGGAGCTATTTCCTACGAGCAGTACTTC,CASSLTGAISYEQYF
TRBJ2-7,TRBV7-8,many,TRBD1,TGTGCCAGCAGCTTAACGACAGGGGGAAACGAGCAGTACTTC,CASSLTTGGNEQYF
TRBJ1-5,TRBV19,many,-,TGTGCCAGTAGTATAGTCTCGGGGGGCAATCAGCCCCAGCATTTT,CASSIVSGGNQPQHF
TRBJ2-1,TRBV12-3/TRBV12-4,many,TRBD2,TGTGCCAGCAGTGGACTAGCGCCTCTAGGGAATGAGCAGTTCTTC,CASSGLAPLGNEQFF
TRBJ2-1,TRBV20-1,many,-,TGCAGTGCTAGAGAAGCGGGTCTATACAATGAGCAGTTCTTC,CSAREAGLYNEQFF
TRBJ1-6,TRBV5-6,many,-,TGTGCCAGCAGCTTTCTTCCGGAGGCTAATTCACCCCTCCACTTT,CASSFLPEANSPLHF
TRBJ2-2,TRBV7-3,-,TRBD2,TGTGCCATCAGCAAAACTAGCGCGGGCGGGGATCTGTTTTTT,CAISKTSAGGDLFF
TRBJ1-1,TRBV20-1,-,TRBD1,TGCAGTGCTAGAGATATGAGGGGGCCGGACACTGAAGCTTTCTTT,CSARDMRGPDTEAFF
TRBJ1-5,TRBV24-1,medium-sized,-,TGTGCCACCAGTGCTAGCAATCAGCCCCAGCATTTT,CATSASNQPQHF
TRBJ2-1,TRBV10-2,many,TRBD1,TGCGCCAGCAGTGATAGCCCGAGTCAGGGGGACAATGAGCAGTTCTTC,CASSDSPSQGDNEQFF
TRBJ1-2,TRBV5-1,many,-,TGCGCCAGCAGCTTGGGGGCCTCCGGGGATTATGGCTACACCTTC,CASSLGASGDYGYTF
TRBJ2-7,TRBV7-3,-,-,TGTGCCAGCAGCTCGTACTCTAACTACGAGCAGTACTTC,CASSSYSNYEQYF